The clone carrying this T cell receptor beta chain has just a few counts. These data come from a study of technical replicates of blood from a handful of donors. Data came from immunoSEQ multiplex PCR; TCRdb stores just in-frame clones and leaves some out. The table records about 100,000 clones, approximately 94% of them present only once. The source is a human donor in good health. Sequenced sample: T cells isolated from PBMCs.

CDR3 region: CASSAAPYNEQFF. The CDR3, as DNA: TGCGCCAGCAGCGCGGCCCCCTACAATGAGCAGTTCTTC. V gene TRBV5-1 combines with J gene TRBJ2-1; D ambiguous. The CDR3 totals 13 residues. CDR1 is SGHRS, CDR2 YFSETQ, per germline. Trimming took 4 bases from V and 2 from J, leaving 7 bases between them.